The clone carrying this T cell receptor (beta chain) was counted between two and nine times. The data were taken from a study of T-cell reconstitution after alpha-beta-depleted transplantation in children. Molecular barcoding with unique molecular identifiers was used for the TCRbeta library. TCRdb re-derived calls from the PCR reads in MiXCR, one entry per CDR3 protein. This table has over 200,000 distinct CDR3 sequences, around 9.6% appearing once. Source: PBMCs from the stem cell graft donor, taken from the stem cell graft. This TCR was recovered from a human donor who donated a stem cell graft to a child with acute lymphoblastic leukemia.

The CDR3 DNA is TGCGCCAGCAGCCTGTGGGACAACACAGATACGCAGTATTTT. This sequence encodes CASSLWDNTDTQYF. This chain connects TRBV5-1 to TRBJ2-3; the D gene is possibly TRBD1 (6 bases). The ends were cut back, 4 bases at V and 2 bases at J, with 11 bases in the middle. Germline V gene data show CDR1 as SGHRS and CDR2 as YFSETQ. The length of the CDR3 is 14 residues. Looking up the rest from reference TRBV5-1 and TRBJ2-3 gives the full variable domain: KAGVTQTPRYLIKTRGQQVTLSCSPISGHRSVSWYQQTPGQGLQFLFEYFSETQRNKGNFPGRFSGRQFSNSRSEMNVSTLELGDSALYLCASSLWDNTDTQYFGPGTRLTVL.